This TCR beta chain was recovered during a study of shared clonotypes between healthy human individuals. The protocol was immunoSEQ multiplex PCR, while the TCRdb copy is restricted to in-frame clones and leaves out a portion. In the table there are millions of clones, approximately 95% of which are singletons. The donor population consisted of healthy HIV-negative adults with no recent acute infections or vaccinations. This TCR was recovered from a man younger than 35 in good health. Sequencing was done on a sample of naive CD4+ T cells sorted from blood. The subset was: CD45RA+ positively selected.

CDR3 nucleotide sequence: TGCGCCAGCAGCTGGAACCCGGGGAATCAGCCCCAGCATTTT. The encoded protein is CASSWNPGNQPQHF. This rearrangement joins TRBV5-1 to TRBJ1-5; no clear D. This CDR3 spans 14 amino acids. Germline V lookup: CDR1 SGHRS, CDR2 YFSETQ. The V and J ends lost 3 bases and 4 bases respectively, with 11 bases between them.